Listed below are T cell receptor beta chains from one sample, sequenced in a study of blood T cell repertoires in COVID-19. Assay used: immunoSEQ multiplex PCR; TCRdb lists only in-frame clones, some missing. The sample holds 170,000 or so clones, around 87% seen once. The sequenced sample consisted of peripheral blood. Receptor source: a man aged 35-49 years with active or convalescent COVID-19. Each CDR3 is given with its conserved first and last residue. D genes are given only for firm matches. Part of the rows lack a size; the others show once, few, many or a class for expanded clones.

d_call j_call clone_size v_call cdr3_nt cdr3_aa
TRBD2 TRBJ2-7 - TRBV6-4 TGTGCCAGCAGCCTCCTGGCGGGGGGGGCCTACGAGCAGTACTTC CASSLLAGGAYEQYF
- TRBJ1-2 - TRBV27 TGTGCCAGCAGTTTTATTGAGGGGGGGTATGGCTACACCTTC CASSFIEGGYGYTF
TRBD1 TRBJ1-6 - TRBV25-1 TGTGCCAGCGGCTACAGGGGGGATAATTCACCCCTCCACTTT CASGYRGDNSPLHF
TRBD2 TRBJ2-5 - TRBV7-2 TGTGCCAGCAGCTTAGCGGGGGGGGAGAAGACCCAGTACTTC CASSLAGGEKTQYF
TRBD2 TRBJ2-1 - TRBV5-8 TGTGCCAGCAGCTTTTGGCTTTCTAGCGGCTACAATGAGCAGTTCTTC CASSFWLSSGYNEQFF
TRBD1 TRBJ1-6 - TRBV6-6 TGTGCCAGCAGTAACCGGGACAGCAATTCACCCCTCCACTTT CASSNRDSNSPLHF
- TRBJ2-7 once TRBV5-1 TGCGCCAGCAGTTTGGTCGGCGGGACCTACGAGCAGTACTTC CASSLVGGTYEQYF
TRBD1 TRBJ2-4 - TRBV11-2 TGTGCCAGCAGCTTAGATCCAGGGGGCGGACCCAAAAACATTCAGTACTTC CASSLDPGGGPKNIQYF
- TRBJ1-5 - TRBV2 TGTGCCAGCAGTGGGACAGTTGGTAGCAATCAGCCCCAGCATTTT CASSGTVGSNQPQHF
TRBD1 TRBJ2-6 - TRBV28 TGTGCCAGCAGTTTGTTCCGGGACAGGGTCCCTTTTTTCTCTGGGGCCAACGTCCTGACTTTC CASSLFRDRVPFFSGANVLTF
TRBD1 TRBJ1-1 - TRBV6-5 TGTGCCACCTGGGACAGGGCCACTGAAGCTTTCTTT CATWDRATEAFF
TRBD1 TRBJ1-5 - TRBV5-4 TGTGCCAGCAGCTTGGGACAGGGTCAGCCCCAGCATTTT CASSLGQGQPQHF
- TRBJ1-5 few TRBV6-4 TGTGCCAGCATCTTTCAGCCCCAGCATTTT CASIFQPQHF
- TRBJ2-7 - TRBV7-2 TGTGCCAGCAGCCGGACAGTCTACGAGCAGTACTTC CASSRTVYEQYF
- TRBJ1-2 - TRBV5-5 TGTGCCAGCAGCTTGCCGACACGGAATTATGGCTACACCTTC CASSLPTRNYGYTF
- TRBJ1-4 - TRBV5-4 TGTGCCAGCAGCTTGGCCCGGGGGGGCGCCCCACATGCAACTAATGAAAAACTGTTTTTT CASSLARGGAPHATNEKLFF
- TRBJ1-6 - TRBV5-6 TGTGCCAGCAGCTTGGGAGGCAGGGCGACGTATAATTCACCCCTCCACTTT CASSLGGRATYNSPLHF
- TRBJ1-1 few TRBV16 TGTGCCAGCAGCCAATTCCAGGGGCTCGATGAAGCTTTCTTT CASSQFQGLDEAFF
TRBD2 TRBJ2-3 - TRBV10-3 TGTGCCAGCCGGACTAGCGGGGGACGGGGCGTGGCGCCAGATACGCAGTATTTT CASRTSGGRGVAPDTQYF
- TRBJ1-2 - TRBV5-6 TGTGCCAGCAGCTTTTCCCGCTTCGCCAGGGGCGCTAACTATGGCTACACCTTC CASSFSRFARGANYGYTF
TRBD2 TRBJ2-7 few TRBV7-8 TGTGCCAGCAGCGTAACAGCGGGGGACAACAATTACGAGCAGTACTTC CASSVTAGDNNYEQYF
- TRBJ1-6 - TRBV18 TGTGCCAGCTCACGGGGGGGAGGTTCACCCCTCCACTTT CASSRGGGSPLHF
- TRBJ2-1 - TRBV7-9 TGTGCCAGCAGCTTAGGTCCTCCGAATGAGCAGTTCTTC CASSLGPPNEQFF
TRBD1 TRBJ2-2 - TRBV6-5 TGTGCCAGCGTGACAGGGCTCAGCACCGGGGAGCTGTTTTTT CASVTGLSTGELFF